This T cell receptor beta chain originates from a study of T cells in women clearing cervical HPV infection. Study summary: Donors had HPV16-related CIN3 or worse; 2 had invasive cancer. With HLA typing for only a few women, HLA confounding remains possible.

Sequencing was performed with immunoSEQ multiplex PCR; in TCRdb, only in-frame clones are kept and a portion is missing. Its table records roughly 49,000 clones. Sequenced material: blood buffy coat. This TCR derives from a woman between 18 and 69 years old with a cervical HPV16 infection that either progressed to CIN3+ or cleared (not recorded which).

CDR3 DNA, as far as it was read: TGCGCCAGCAGCTATTACCCGGGGGACGAG. The encoded protein is CASSYYPGDE. The entire CDR3 protein is CASSYYPGDEQYF. The chain couples TRBV5-1 to TRBJ2-7; D might be TRBD2 (6 bases). From the germline J gene comes the end of the CDR3, since the read stops 3 residues before it. The V gene's germline CDR1 is SGHRS and CDR2 YFSETQ. With 3 bases removed from V and 5 bases from J, the gap between germline ends came to 12 bases. This CDR3 has 13 residues.